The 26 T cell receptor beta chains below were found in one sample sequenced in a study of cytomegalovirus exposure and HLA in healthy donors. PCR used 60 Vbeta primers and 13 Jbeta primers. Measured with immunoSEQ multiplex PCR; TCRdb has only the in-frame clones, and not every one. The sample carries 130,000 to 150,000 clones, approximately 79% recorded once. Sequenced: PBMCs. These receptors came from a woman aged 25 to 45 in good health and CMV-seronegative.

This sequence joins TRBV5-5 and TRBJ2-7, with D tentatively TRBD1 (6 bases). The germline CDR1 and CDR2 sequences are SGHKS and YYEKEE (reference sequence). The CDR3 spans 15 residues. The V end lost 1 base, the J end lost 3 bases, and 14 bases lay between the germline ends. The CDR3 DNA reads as TGTGCCAGCAGCTTGTGGACAGACGGAAGCTACGAGCAGTACTTC. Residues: CASSLWTDGSYEQYF.

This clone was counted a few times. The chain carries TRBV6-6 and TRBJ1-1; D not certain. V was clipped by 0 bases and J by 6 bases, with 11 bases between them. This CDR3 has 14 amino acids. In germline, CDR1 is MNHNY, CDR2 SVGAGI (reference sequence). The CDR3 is CASSYSSFPAEAFF. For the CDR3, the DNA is TGTGCCAGCAGTTACTCGTCGTTCCCCGCTGAAGCTTTCTTT.

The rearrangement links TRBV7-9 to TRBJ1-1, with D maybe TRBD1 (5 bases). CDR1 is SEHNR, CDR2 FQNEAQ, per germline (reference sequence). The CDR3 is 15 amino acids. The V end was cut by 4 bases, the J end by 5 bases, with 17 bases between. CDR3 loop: CASSYASGYGTEAFF. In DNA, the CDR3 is TGTGCCAGCAGCTACGCGTCAGGGTATGGAACTGAAGCTTTCTTT. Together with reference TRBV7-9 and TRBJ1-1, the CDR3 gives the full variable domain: DTGVSQNPRHKITKRGQNVTFRCDPISEHNRLYWYRQTLGQGPEFLTYFQNEAQLEKSRLLSDRFSAERPKGSFSTLEIQRTEQGDSAMYLCASSYASGYGTEAFFGQGTRLTVV.

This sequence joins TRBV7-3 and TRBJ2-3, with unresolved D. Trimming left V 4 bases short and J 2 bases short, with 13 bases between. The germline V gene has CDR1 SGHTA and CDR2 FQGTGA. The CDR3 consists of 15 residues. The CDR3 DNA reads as TGTGCCAGCAGCTCCTCTGAAGACTCCACAGATACGCAGTATTTT. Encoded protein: CASSSSEDSTDTQYF.

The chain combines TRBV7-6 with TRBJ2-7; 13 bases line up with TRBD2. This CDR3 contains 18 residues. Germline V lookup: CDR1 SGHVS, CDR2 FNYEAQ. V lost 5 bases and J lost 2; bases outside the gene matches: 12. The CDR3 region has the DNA TGTGCCAGCAGCCCCTCAAGTACCGGGACTAGCGGGGCCTACGAGCAGTACTTC. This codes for CASSPSSTGTSGAYEQYF.

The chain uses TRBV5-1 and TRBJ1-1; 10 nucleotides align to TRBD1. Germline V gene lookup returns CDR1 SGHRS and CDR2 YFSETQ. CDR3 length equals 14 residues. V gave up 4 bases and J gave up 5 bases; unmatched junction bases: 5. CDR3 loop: CASSIEDRGTEAFF. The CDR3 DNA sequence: TGCGCCAGCAGCATAGAGGACAGGGGGACTGAAGCTTTCTTT.

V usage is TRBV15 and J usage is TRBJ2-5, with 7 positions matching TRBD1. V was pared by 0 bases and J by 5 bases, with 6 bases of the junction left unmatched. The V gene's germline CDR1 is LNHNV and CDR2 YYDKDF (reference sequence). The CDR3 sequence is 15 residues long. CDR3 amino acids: CATSREEQGWETQYF. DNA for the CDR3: TGTGCCACCAGCAGAGAGGAACAGGGGTGGGAGACCCAGTACTTC. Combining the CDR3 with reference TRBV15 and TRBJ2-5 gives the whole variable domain DAMVIQNPRYQVTQFGKPVTLSCSQTLNHNVMYWYQQKSSQAPKLLFHYYDKDFNNEADTPDNFQSRRPNTSFCFLDIRSPGLGDTAMYLCATSREEQGWETQYFGPGTRLLVL.

CDR3 DNA: TGTGCCAGCAGCCGACAGGGGGGGGGCGAGCAGTACTTC. It encodes CASSRQGGGEQYF. This rearrangement joins TRBV6-5 to TRBJ2-7; 9 bases align to TRBD1. The CDR3 loop spans 13 amino acids. Germline V gene sequence: CDR1 MNHEY, CDR2 SVGAGI. Trimming at V came to 6 bases and at J to 6 bases, leaving 6 bases not matched to a gene.

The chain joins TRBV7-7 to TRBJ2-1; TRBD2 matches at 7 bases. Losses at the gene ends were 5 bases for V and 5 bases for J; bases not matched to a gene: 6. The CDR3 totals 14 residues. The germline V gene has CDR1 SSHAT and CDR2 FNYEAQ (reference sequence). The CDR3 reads CASSPGGTDNEQFF. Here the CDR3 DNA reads TGTGCCAGCAGCCCCGGGGGGACGGACAATGAGCAGTTCTTC.

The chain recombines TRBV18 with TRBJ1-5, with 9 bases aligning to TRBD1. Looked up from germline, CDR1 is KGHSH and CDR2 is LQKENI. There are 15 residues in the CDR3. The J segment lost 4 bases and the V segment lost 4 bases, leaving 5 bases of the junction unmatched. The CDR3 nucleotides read TGTGCCAGCTCACTTGGACAGGGGATGAATCAGCCCCAGCATTTT. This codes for CASSLGQGMNQPQHF.

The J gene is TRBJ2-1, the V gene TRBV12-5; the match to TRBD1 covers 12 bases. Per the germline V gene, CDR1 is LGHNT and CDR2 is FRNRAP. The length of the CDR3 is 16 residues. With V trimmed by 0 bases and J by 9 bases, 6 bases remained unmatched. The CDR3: CASGLVLGQGAVEQFF. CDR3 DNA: TGTGCTAGTGGTTTGGTACTGGGACAGGGGGCAGTTGAGCAGTTCTTC.

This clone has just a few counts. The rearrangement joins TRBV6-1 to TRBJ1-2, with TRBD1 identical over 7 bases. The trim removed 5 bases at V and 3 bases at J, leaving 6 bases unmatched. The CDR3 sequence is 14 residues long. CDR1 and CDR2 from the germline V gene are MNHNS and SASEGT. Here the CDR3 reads CASSSRQGHYGYTF. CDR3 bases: TGTGCCAGCAGTTCCCGACAGGGACACTATGGCTACACCTTC.

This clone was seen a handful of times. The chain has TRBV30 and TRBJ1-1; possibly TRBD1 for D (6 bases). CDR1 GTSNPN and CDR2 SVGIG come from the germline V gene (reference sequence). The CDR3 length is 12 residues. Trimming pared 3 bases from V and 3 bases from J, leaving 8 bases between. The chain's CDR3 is CAWSRGDTEAFF. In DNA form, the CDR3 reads TGTGCCTGGAGCAGGGGTGACACTGAAGCTTTCTTT.

This chain's CDR3 is CASSFAGGYTGELFF. CDR3 DNA: TGTGCCAGCAGTTTTGCGGGAGGGTACACCGGGGAGCTGTTTTTT. The rearrangement links TRBV28 to TRBJ2-2, with TRBD2 matching 9 bases. The CDR3 has 15 residues. Germline V CDR1 and CDR2: MDHEN, SYDVKM. Germline trimming cut 3 bases from V and 3 bases from J; bases unmatched to any gene: 2.

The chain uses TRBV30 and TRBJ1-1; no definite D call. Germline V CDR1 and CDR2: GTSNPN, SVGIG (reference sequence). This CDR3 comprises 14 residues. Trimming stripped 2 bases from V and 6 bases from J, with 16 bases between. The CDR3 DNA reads TGTGCCTGGAGTCCCGGGAGAAACCCCCCTGAAGCTTTCTTT. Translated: CAWSPGRNPPEAFF. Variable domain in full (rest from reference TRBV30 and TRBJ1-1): SQTIHQWPATLVQPVGSPLSLECTVEGTSNPNLYWYRQAAGRGLQLLFYSVGIGQISSEVPQNLSASRPQDRQFILSSKKLLLSDSGFYLCAWSPGRNPPEAFFGQGTRLTVV.

The CDR3 is CASSLRQNTEAFF. The CDR3 DNA reads as TGTGCCAGCAGTTTAAGACAGAACACTGAAGCTTTCTTT. V is TRBV28 and J is TRBJ1-1; D gene unclear. V lost 2 bases to trimming and J lost 1 base, with 5 bases between them. The CDR3 spans 13 residues. Germline lookup yields CDR1 MDHEN and CDR2 SYDVKM. Filled out from reference TRBV28 and TRBJ1-1, the complete variable domain reads DVKVTQSSRYLVKRTGEKVFLECVQDMDHENMFWYRQDPGLGLRLIYFSYDVKMKEKGDIPEGYSVSREKKERFSLILESASTNQTSMYLCASSLRQNTEAFFGQGTRLTVV.

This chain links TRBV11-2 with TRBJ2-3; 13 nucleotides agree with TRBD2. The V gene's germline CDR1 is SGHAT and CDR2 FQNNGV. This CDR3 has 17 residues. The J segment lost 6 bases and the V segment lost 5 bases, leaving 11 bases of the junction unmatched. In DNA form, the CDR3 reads TGTGCCAGCAGCACCCCAACAGGGACTAGCGGGGATGATACGCAGTATTTT. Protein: CASSTPTGTSGDDTQYF.

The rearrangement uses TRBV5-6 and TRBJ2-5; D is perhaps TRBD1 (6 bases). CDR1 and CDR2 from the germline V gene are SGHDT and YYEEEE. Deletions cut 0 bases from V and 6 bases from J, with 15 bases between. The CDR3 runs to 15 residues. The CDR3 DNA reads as TGTGCCAGCAGCTTGGGGGGGCGAGGGACGAAGACCCAGTACTTC. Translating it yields CASSLGGRGTKTQYF.

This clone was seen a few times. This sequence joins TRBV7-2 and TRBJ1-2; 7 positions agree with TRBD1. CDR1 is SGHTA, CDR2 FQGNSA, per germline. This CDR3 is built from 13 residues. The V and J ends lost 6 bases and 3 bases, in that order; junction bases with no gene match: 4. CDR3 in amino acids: CASRPGTDYGYTF. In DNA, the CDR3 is TGTGCCAGCAGGCCCGGGACAGACTATGGCTACACCTTC.

The CDR3 protein is CASSQALGNQETQYF. CDR3 in DNA: TGTGCCAGCAGCCAGGCCCTGGGCAACCAAGAGACCCAGTACTTC. This chain connects TRBV7-9 to TRBJ2-5; D is uncertain. Trimming stripped 5 bases from V and 0 bases from J, with 13 bases between. The CDR3 has 15 amino acids. CDR1 and CDR2 from the germline V gene are SEHNR and FQNEAQ (reference sequence).

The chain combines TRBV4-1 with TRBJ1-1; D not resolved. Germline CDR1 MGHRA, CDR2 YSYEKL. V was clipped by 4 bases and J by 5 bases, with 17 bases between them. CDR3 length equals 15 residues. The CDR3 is CASSPSFGSGTEAFF. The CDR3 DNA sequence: TGCGCCAGCAGCCCGTCGTTCGGGTCGGGGACTGAAGCTTTCTTT.

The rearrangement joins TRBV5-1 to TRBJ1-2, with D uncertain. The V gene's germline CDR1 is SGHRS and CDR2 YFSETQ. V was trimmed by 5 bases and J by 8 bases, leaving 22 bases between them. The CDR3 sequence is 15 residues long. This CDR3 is CASSPNPGEAAGYTF. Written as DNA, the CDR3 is TGCGCCAGCAGTCCAAATCCGGGCGAAGCGGCCGGCTACACCTTC. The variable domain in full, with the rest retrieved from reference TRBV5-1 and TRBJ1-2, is KAGVTQTPRYLIKTRGQQVTLSCSPISGHRSVSWYQQTPGQGLQFLFEYFSETQRNKGNFPGRFSGRQFSNSRSEMNVSTLELGDSALYLCASSPNPGEAAGYTFGSGTRLTVV.

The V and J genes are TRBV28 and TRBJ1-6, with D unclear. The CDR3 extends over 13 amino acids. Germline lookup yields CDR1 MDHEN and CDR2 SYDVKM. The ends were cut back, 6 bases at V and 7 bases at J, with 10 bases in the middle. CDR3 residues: CASSHQKNSPLHF. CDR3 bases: TGTGCCAGCAGCCACCAGAAGAATTCACCCCTCCACTTT.

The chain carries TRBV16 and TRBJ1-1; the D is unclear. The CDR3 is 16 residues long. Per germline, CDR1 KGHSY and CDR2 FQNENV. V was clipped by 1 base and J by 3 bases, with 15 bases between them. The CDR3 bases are TGTGCCAGCAGCCAATTCGTCCAGCGAATTCACACTGAAGCTTTCTTT. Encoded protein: CASSQFVQRIHTEAFF.

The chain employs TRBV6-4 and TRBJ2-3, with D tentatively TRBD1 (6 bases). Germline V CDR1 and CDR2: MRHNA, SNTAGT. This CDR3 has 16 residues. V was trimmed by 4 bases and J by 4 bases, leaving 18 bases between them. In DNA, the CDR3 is TGTGCCAGCAGTGTTAGGGGGACCAATTCCCCAGATACGCAGTATTTT. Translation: CASSVRGTNSPDTQYF.

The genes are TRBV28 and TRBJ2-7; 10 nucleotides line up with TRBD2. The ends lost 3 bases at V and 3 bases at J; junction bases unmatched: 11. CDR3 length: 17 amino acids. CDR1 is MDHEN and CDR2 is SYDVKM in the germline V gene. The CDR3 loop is CASSFTASSGRIYEQYF. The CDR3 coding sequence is TGTGCCAGCAGTTTCACGGCATCTAGCGGGAGAATCTACGAGCAGTACTTC. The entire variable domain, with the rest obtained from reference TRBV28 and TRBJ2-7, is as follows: DVKVTQSSRYLVKRTGEKVFLECVQDMDHENMFWYRQDPGLGLRLIYFSYDVKMKEKGDIPEGYSVSREKKERFSLILESASTNQTSMYLCASSFTASSGRIYEQYFGPGTRLTVT.